The 29 T cell receptor beta chains below all came from one sample that was sequenced in a study of identical twins (dated by TCRdb to about 2016). Library method: 5' RACE. TCRdb records Illumina HiSeq 2000 as the sequencer. The raw public data were reprocessed by TCRdb itself: fastp quality trimming at Q25, MiXCR clonotype calling, in-frame beta chains only. Each record represents a unique CDR3 protein, reported with the most common genes and DNA among its rows. The sample contains about 150,000 distinct CDR3 sequences, approximately 3.5% of them found a single time. The biggest ten clones account for 8.1% of the sample. Sequencing input: memory T cells sorted from blood. Reading the label with the study, this specimen's cell subset or site is: CD45RO+ enriched T cells. Receptor source: a man in his late teens or twenties in good health.

This clonotype was counted at least ten times. This chain uses TRBV20-1 with TRBJ1-3; no firm D call. The V end was cut by 5 bases, the J end by 6 bases, with 14 bases between. Germline CDR1 reads DFQATT; CDR2 reads SNEGSKA (reference sequence). The CDR3 length is 13 residues. CDR3: CSALRTSENTIYF. CDR3 sequence (DNA): TGCAGTGCTCTAAGGACTTCCGAAAACACCATATATTTT.

This clonotype has ten or more counts. The gene calls are TRBV9 and TRBJ2-7; TRBD2 matches 11 bases. The germline CDR1 and CDR2 sequences are SGDLS and YYNGEE. V shed 3 bases, J shed 5 bases, and the junction held 1 base outside the gene matches. CDR3 length: 13 amino acids. CDR3 amino acids: CASSGGLADEQYF. The DNA for the CDR3 is TGTGCCAGCAGCGGGGGACTAGCGGACGAGCAGTACTTC.

This clonotype was seen more than once but under ten times. The chain joins TRBV30 to TRBJ1-3; D gene unclear. The length of the CDR3 is 12 residues. V shed 6 bases and J shed 1 base, with 7 bases lying between them. Germline CDR1 GTSNPN, CDR2 SVGIG (reference sequence). CDR3 in DNA: TGTGCCTGCAGGAAATCTGGAAACACCATATATTTT. Translating gives CACRKSGNTIYF.

This clonotype was seen repeatedly, ten times or more. One end of the junction fails to match germline, which may point to a read error. The chain carries TRBV6-2 or TRBV6-3 and TRBJ2-1, with 13 positions matching TRBD2. The CDR3 totals 16 residues. The germline V gene encodes CDR1 MNHEY and CDR2 SVGEGT. The CDR3 sequence: CASGYPGTSGVGRQFF. CDR3 bases: TGTGCCAGCGGTTACCCCGGGACTAGCGGGGTAGGTAGGCAGTTCTTC.

This clonotype was counted only a few times. The chain employs TRBV4-3 and TRBJ2-3; D remains unclear. The CDR3 runs 15 residues. The germline V gene encodes CDR1 LGHNA and CDR2 YSLEER. With 0 bases removed from V and 2 bases from J, the gap between germline ends came to 9 bases. CDR3: CASSQEGSATDTQYF. The CDR3 coding sequence is TGCGCCAGCAGCCAAGAAGGGTCGGCCACAGATACGCAGTATTTT.

This clonotype has a count of ten or more. This chain uses TRBV4-1 with TRBJ1-1; TRBD1 might be the D (6 bases). Germline CDR1 is MGHRA and CDR2 is YSYEKL. CDR3 size: 14 residues. The V end lost 8 bases, the J end lost 5 bases, and 18 bases lay between the germline ends. The DNA of the CDR3 is TGCGCCAGCCGACCAGGGGTTCGTCGTACTGAAGCTTTCTTT. This translates into CASRPGVRRTEAFF.

This clonotype was recorded many times. V usage is TRBV3-1 and J usage is TRBJ2-7, with D possibly being TRBD2 (6 bases). Trimming took 4 bases from V and 7 from J, leaving 14 bases between them. Looked up from germline, CDR1 is LGHDT and CDR2 is YNNKEL (reference sequence). The CDR3 loop spans 13 amino acids. CDR3 amino acids: CASSPRRDGEQYF. DNA of the CDR3: TGTGCCAGCAGCCCTAGGAGGGACGGGGAGCAGTACTTC.

This clonotype has at least ten counts. The V call is TRBV6-2 or TRBV6-3, the J call TRBJ1-1, with a tentative D call TRBD1 (5 bases). Germline assignment: CDR1 MNHEY and CDR2 SVGEGT. The CDR3 has 13 residues. V was pared by 8 bases and J by 2 bases, with 12 bases between. The CDR3 DNA reads TGTGCCAGCGTCAGGGAGTATAACACTGAAGCTTTCTTT. This encodes CASVREYNTEAFF.

This clonotype was counted many times. The chain employs TRBV20-1 and TRBJ2-5, with a weak D call TRBD1 (6 bases). Trimming took 5 bases from V and 5 from J, leaving 18 bases between them. Germline-derived CDR1 and CDR2 are DFQATT and SNEGSKA (reference sequence). The CDR3 sequence is 14 residues long. CDR3 in amino acids: CSAGKTGTSETQYF. CDR3 bases: TGCAGTGCTGGTAAGACCGGGACAAGCGAGACCCAGTACTTC.

This clonotype was recorded many times. This sequence joins TRBV28 and TRBJ2-1, with 11 nucleotides matching TRBD1. Germline V gives CDR1 MDHEN, CDR2 SYDVKM. The CDR3 has 16 residues. The J segment lost 2 bases and the V segment lost 6 bases, leaving 6 bases of the junction unmatched. CDR3 sequence: CASSPSDRGPYNEQFF. Here the CDR3 DNA reads TGTGCCAGCAGCCCCTCGGACAGGGGGCCCTACAATGAGCAGTTCTTC.

In its sample, this clonotype was seen many times. The J gene is TRBJ2-7, the V gene TRBV7-9; 7 nucleotides agree with TRBD1. Germline V CDR1 and CDR2: SEHNR, FQNEAQ (reference sequence). V lost 5 bases, J lost 13 bases, and 11 bases stayed unmatched. The CDR3 length is 12 residues. CDR3 region: CASSRPTGTVYV. The DNA for the CDR3 is TGTGCCAGCAGCCGACCCACCGGGACAGTTTACGTC.

This clonotype was detected many times. The rearrangement uses TRBV2 and TRBJ2-1; TRBD2 matches at 9 bases. Germline V lookup: CDR1 SNHLY, CDR2 FYNNEI. This CDR3 has 14 residues. J lost 8 bases, V lost 7 bases, and 9 bases had no gene match. CDR3 sequence reads: CASTTLAGVHEQFF. For the CDR3, the DNA is TGTGCCAGCACGACGTTAGCGGGAGTCCATGAGCAGTTCTTC.

This clonotype was recorded many times. The gene calls are TRBV20-1 and TRBJ2-7, with D perhaps being TRBD1 or TRBD2 (6 bases each). Deletions cut 6 bases from V and 12 bases from J, with 15 bases between. The CDR3 is 10 residues long. In germline, CDR1 is DFQATT, CDR2 SNEGSKA (reference sequence). CDR3 DNA: TGCAGTGCCCTCGGGGGCCGGTGGTACTTC. As protein: CSALGGRWYF.

This clonotype was recorded many times. V usage is TRBV20-1 and J usage is TRBJ2-5; D is possibly TRBD2 (5 bases). The CDR3 loop spans 13 amino acids. Germline CDR1 reads DFQATT; CDR2 reads SNEGSKA (reference sequence). V was pared by 6 bases and J by 5 bases, with 16 bases between. CDR3 loop: CSALRPEGETQYF. CDR3 DNA sequence: TGCAGTGCGCTCCGGCCCGAGGGCGAGACCCAGTACTTC.

This clonotype was found many times. The V and J genes are TRBV20-1 and TRBJ2-1; D perhaps matches TRBD2 (5 bases). Germline CDR1 is DFQATT and CDR2 is SNEGSKA (reference sequence). The CDR3 totals 11 residues. The V end lost 1 base, the J end lost 10 bases, and 8 bases lay between the germline ends. The CDR3 DNA follows: TGCAGTGCTAGAGGAAAGCGGGAGCAGTTCTTC. Its translation is CSARGKREQFF.

V gene TRBV7-9 combines with J gene TRBJ1-1; no firm D call. Germline V CDR1 and CDR2: SEHNR, FQNEAQ (reference sequence). Trimming left V 5 bases short and J 1 base short, with 17 bases between. The CDR3 extends over 16 amino acids. The CDR3 reads CASSPQPGASNTEAFF. The CDR3 DNA sequence: TGTGCCAGCAGCCCCCAGCCGGGCGCATCGAACACTGAAGCTTTCTTT.

This chain links TRBV4-2 with TRBJ2-7; D not certain. Trimming pared 4 bases from V and 0 bases from J, leaving 22 bases between. CDR3 length equals 18 residues. From germline, CDR1 is LGHNA and CDR2 YNFKEQ. In DNA form, the CDR3 reads TGTGCCAGCAGCCCGGCCGAATTCAGTACGTTTGGCTCCTACGAGCAGTACTTC. It is translated as CASSPAEFSTFGSYEQYF.

In its sample, this clonotype was seen many times. V and J are TRBV7-9 and TRBJ1-1, with a possible D match to TRBD1 (5 bases). Germline V gene sequence: CDR1 SEHNR, CDR2 FQNEAQ (reference sequence). V lost 5 bases and J lost 10, with 14 bases in between. The length of the CDR3 is 12 residues. For the CDR3, the DNA is TGTGCCAGCAGCCCACCGGGGGGAGCAGCTTTCTTT. Protein sequence: CASSPPGGAAFF.

This clonotype appeared many times. This rearrangement joins TRBV6-1 to TRBJ2-6; D ambiguous. The ends were cut back, 1 base at V and 0 bases at J, with 4 bases in the middle. The germline CDR1 and CDR2 sequences are MNHNS and SASEGT. This CDR3 spans 15 amino acids. The CDR3 is CASSEGNSGANVLTF. The CDR3 DNA reads TGTGCCAGCAGTGAAGGGAACTCTGGGGCCAACGTCCTGACTTTC.

The chain joins TRBV11-2 to TRBJ2-1; 8 bases fit TRBD2. CDR3 size: 14 residues. Germline V gene data show CDR1 as SGHAT and CDR2 as FQNNGV. The V segment lost 5 bases and the J segment 5 bases; nucleotides outside the gene matches: 5. The CDR3 DNA is TGTGCCAGCAGCCCCTTTAGCGGGAACAATGAGCAGTTCTTC. Translated: CASSPFSGNNEQFF.

This clonotype has a handful of counts. V gene TRBV11-1 combines with J gene TRBJ2-1; 7 bases match TRBD1. V shed 10 bases, J shed 6 bases, and the junction held 12 bases outside the gene matches. Germline CDR1 reads SGHAT; CDR2 reads FQDESV (reference sequence). This CDR3 contains 14 residues. Here the CDR3 reads CATTRPGQTNEQFF. The CDR3 DNA sequence: TGTGCCACCACAAGACCGGGACAGACCAATGAGCAGTTCTTC.

This clonotype was seen a handful of times. This sequence joins TRBV18 and TRBJ2-2; maybe TRBD1 (6 bases). The CDR3 is 16 residues long. Trimming cost V 4 bases and J 0 bases, with 12 bases left between them. Germline CDR1 and CDR2: KGHSH and LQKENI. CDR3 in amino acids: CASSQRQATNTGELFF. CDR3 sequence (DNA): TGTGCCAGCTCACAAAGACAGGCTACGAACACCGGGGAGCTGTTTTTT.

The table lists this clonotype with many counts. The rearrangement uses TRBV24-1 and TRBJ2-2, with a possible D match to TRBD2 (5 bases). Trimming took off 8 bases at V and 1 base at J, with 10 bases between the two ends. The CDR3 totals 14 residues. The germline V gene has CDR1 KGHDR and CDR2 SFDVKD. CDR3 in amino acids: CATKADLNTGELFF. DNA for the CDR3: TGTGCCACCAAAGCGGATTTGAACACCGGGGAGCTGTTTTTT.

This clonotype has only a few counts. The chain joins TRBV4-1 to TRBJ1-5, with unresolved D. Germline-derived CDR1 and CDR2 are MGHRA and YSYEKL. V shed 1 base and J shed 3 bases, with 10 bases lying between them. The CDR3 is made up of 15 amino acids. The CDR3 loop is CASSQVYGINQPQHF. CDR3 nucleotides: TGCGCCAGCAGCCAAGTTTACGGGATCAATCAGCCCCAGCATTTT.

This clonotype showed up many times. This chain connects TRBV7-6 to TRBJ2-1; no clear D. Germline CDR1 SGHVS, CDR2 FNYEAQ. V lost 1 base to trimming and J lost 11 bases, with 9 bases between them. The CDR3 covers 12 residues. CDR3 loop: CASSLDGKKQFF. DNA of the CDR3: TGTGCCAGCAGCTTAGACGGAAAAAAGCAGTTCTTC.

This clonotype appeared a few times. The rearrangement uses TRBV5-1 and TRBJ1-1; D unclear. The CDR3 consists of 14 residues. V shed 1 base and J shed 2 bases, with 9 bases lying between them. Germline values: CDR1 SGHRS, CDR2 YFSETQ. Here the CDR3 DNA reads TGCGCCAGCAGCTTGTCGGGAAAAAACACTGAAGCTTTCTTT. Its translation is CASSLSGKNTEAFF.

Ten or more counts support this clonotype. The chain uses TRBV27 and TRBJ1-4; unclear D gene. V was clipped by 7 bases and J by 1 base, with 4 bases between them. The CDR3 sequence is 12 residues long. The V gene's germline CDR1 is MNHEY and CDR2 SMNVEV (reference sequence). The CDR3 coding sequence is TGTGCCAGCAAGCGAACTAATGAAAAACTGTTTTTT. Encoded protein: CASKRTNEKLFF.

This clonotype came up many times. CDR3 DNA sequence: TGTGCCAGCAGGGCCGGCGCAGATACGCAGTATTTT. This gives the protein CASRAGADTQYF. This sequence joins TRBV11-3 and TRBJ2-3; D remains ambiguous. CDR1 is SGHNT and CDR2 is YENEEA in the germline V gene. This CDR3 region has 12 residues. V was cut by 6 bases and J by 4 bases, with 8 bases left in between.

This clonotype was seen repeatedly, ten times or more. V and J are TRBV5-1 and TRBJ1-2, with a possible D match to TRBD1 (5 bases). Trimming took off 5 bases at V and 4 bases at J, with 9 bases between the two ends. The germline V gene encodes CDR1 SGHRS and CDR2 YFSETQ. This CDR3 has 12 residues. CDR3 protein: CASRRQGYGYTF. As DNA, the CDR3 is TGCGCCAGCAGGAGGCAGGGCTATGGCTACACCTTC.